The following is a T cell receptor beta chain sequence with its context. Its matching antigen is unknown. This sample is drawn from a study of T cell repertoires in cytomegalovirus infection. For the study at large: Recently identified HLA-C-restricted and well-studied HLA-B-restricted CMV epitopes were used. Carrying CMV and the relevant HLA type showed in public TCR beta signatures.

V lost 6 bases and J lost 5, with 16 bases in between. CDR3 size: 14 residues. Using its own MiXCR run on the reads, TCRdb lists one record per CDR3 protein. In the table there are about half a million distinct CDR3 sequences, roughly 34% of which are singletons. Overall study results and limits: Pooled public TCR beta family frequency picked out CMV carriers with the relevant HLA. The study found HLA-C-restricted CMV-specific TCR beta clonotypes dominating the ex vivo response.

V and J are TRBV12-3 or TRBV12-4 and TRBJ1-1; tentative D call: TRBD1 (6 bases). The sample consisted of cultured PBMCs, taken from culture after CMV antigen stimulation. The sequence derives from a human donor in good health (CMV status not recorded). Some clones in this sample may be carry-over from other donors' samples. CDR3 in DNA: TGTGCCAGCAGGCCTCGGTTAGGGGGAACTGAAGCTTTCTTT. Its translation: CASRPRLGGTEAFF.